This entry describes one TCR beta chain. Its antigen has not been determined. The sample holds no much larger clone one base away, and base qualities are not on file. The germline V gene encodes CDR1 MDHEN and CDR2 SYDVKM. Unmatched junction bases come to 4, with V trimmed by 2 bases and J by 1 base. Taken from cysteine to phenylalanine, the CDR3 has 16 residues. Left in the record is the CDR3 DNA by itself, 48 bases read in frame from the first base. These data are taken from a study of blood T cell repertoires in COVID-19 (dated by TCRdb to 2020 to 2021). Concerning the study at large: Samples from collaborators originated in the United States, Italy and Spain and spanned both the acute and convalescent phases of COVID-19. The material from the prospective study consisted of cDNA or gDNA derived from T cells, B-cell-depleted T cells, or PBMCs. Deeply sampled blood TCRbeta repertoires from subjects exposed to, actively infected with, or recovered from COVID-19 were included in the dataset. The repertoires were made available in a free public database intended to serve as a resource for research on the immune response to SARS-CoV-2. The samples were drawn from the first 160 participants of the ongoing ImmuneRACE study and from 950 to 1,500 subjects provided by 6 global collaborators. Nearly every sample came with metadata listing a de-identified subject ID, COVID-19 status, age in years and sex. Where available, HLA class I and class II types were taken from metadata supplied by the sample provider and were not determined by assay-based typing. What the study reported, not specific to this receptor: The amount of clinical and demographic metadata varied by source and participant and was provided uncurated.

Enrolling through a virtual design, the prospective study's participants ranged in age from roughly 18 to 90 years and lived across about two dozen United States geographic areas. Cohort assignment in the prospective study relied on participant-reported clinical history from a screening survey and a study questionnaire. ImmuneRACE Cohort 3 recovered participants were defined by two consecutive negative NP/OP PCR tests, healthcare professional clearance, or symptom resolution. In the prospective study, whole blood, serum and a nasopharyngeal or oropharyngeal swab were collected from each participant by mobile phlebotomists. Participants in the prospective study had the option to provide additional blood draws and questionnaires over a roughly 2-month period. Prospective study blood samples were shipped either frozen or at room temperature before DNA extraction. TCRbeta CDR3 regions were amplified from genomic DNA by means of the immunoSEQ Assay, a bias-controlled multiplex PCR. The published analysis was carried out like this. Nucleated cell counts per sample were estimated from amplification of reference gene primers within the assay. To quantify the absolute abundance of each unique TCRbeta CDR3 rearrangement, sequence reads were collapsed and filtered. For each sample, productive Simpson clonality was calculated as the square root of Simpson's diversity index across productive rearrangements. TCRdb mirrors the immuneACCESS table, restricted to in-frame sequences. Some clones are absent from its copies; in checked studies, under half trace to an unresolved V gene, and the reason for the others is unknown. The V and J calls and clone size were taken over from that table, and D and trimming were inferred from the DNA. The sample table shows under 200,000 clones, and approximately 82% are seen once. The ten top clones hold around 18% of the sample.

The sequence came from a man between 60 and 75 years old who had recovered from COVID-19. The source material was PBMCs or T cells enriched from blood (not recorded which). The receptor chain draws on TRBV28 and TRBJ1-5; 8 middle bases align to TRBD1. The sequenced DNA is TGTGCCAGCAGTTTACGTCCAGGGGGCAGCAATCAGCCCCAGCATTTT. This gives the protein CASSLRPGGSNQPQHF.